The T cell receptor beta chain described here comes from a study of cytomegalovirus exposure and HLA in healthy donors. These donors were members of the roughly 110-subject validation cohort, a group separate from the roughly 670-subject first cohort. Study outcomes and limitations: Among TCR beta chains, those listed as cytomegalovirus-associated numbered under 200. Rare TCR sequences predominated, though certain public TCRs were found in many donors. Under in vitro conditions, a few CMV-associated chains were confirmed as specific for CMV antigens.

This CDR3 spans 12 amino acids. After removal of 7 bases from V and 4 bases from J, the junction contained 3 bases not matched to a gene. Germline V lookup: CDR1 SQVTM, CDR2 ANQGSEA. Profiled with immunoSEQ multiplex PCR; TCRdb holds only in-frame clones, not every one. Among 98,000 or so clones, 95% were seen once, and the ten largest hold 0.65% to 0.7%. For this clone: Its antigen remains unidentified.

Sequencing input: PBMCs. This TCR was sampled from a woman aged 18 to 35 in good health and CMV-seronegative. The chain combines TRBV29-1 with TRBJ2-7; 11 bases match TRBD1. The CDR3 sequence: CSAGTGGYEQYF. CDR3 nucleotide sequence: TGCAGCGCGGGGACAGGGGGGTACGAGCAGTACTTC.